A selection of T cell receptor beta chains follows, all from one sample in a study of naive and memory T cell subsets. One entry per CDR3 protein results from TCRdb running MiXCR on the UMI-ligation and nested PCR reads. The sample carries about 120,000 distinct CDR3 sequences, roughly 32% recorded once. Sequencing was done on a sample of central memory CD4+ T cells from blood. The receptors come from a human donor in good health. Each CDR3 is given with its conserved first and last residue. A D gene is named only where the DNA matches it firmly. The listing skips clone size in some rows; elsewhere it reads once, few, many or a size class.

>few|10|.|TRBJ1-2|TRBV29-1
CSVGEGSYTF
TGCAGCGTTGGAGAGGGAAGCTACACCTTC
>few|13|TRBD2|TRBJ2-1|TRBV10-3
CAISELAENEQFF
TGTGCCATCAGTGAACTAGCGGAGAATGAGCAGTTCTTC
>.|17|TRBD2|TRBJ2-2|TRBV7-9
CASILGRTSGPTGELFF
TGTGCCAGCATCCTGGGAAGGACTAGCGGACCCACCGGGGAGCTGTTTTTT
>.|14|.|TRBJ1-5|TRBV9
CASGGASSNQPQHF
TGTGCCAGCGGCGGGGCATCGAGCAATCAGCCCCAGCATTTT
>few|14|.|TRBJ2-7|TRBV7-2
CASSLAVSAGEQYF
TGTGCCAGCAGCTTAGCGGTCTCCGCCGGCGAGCAGTACTTC
>few|16|TRBD1|TRBJ2-7|TRBV11-3
CASSLENGQGTYEQYF
TGTGCCAGCAGCTTAGAAAATGGACAGGGGACGTACGAGCAGTACTTC
>.|16|TRBD1|TRBJ1-5|TRBV6-1
CASRYGTGGSNQPQHF
TGTGCCAGCAGATATGGGACAGGGGGTAGCAATCAGCCCCAGCATTTT
>.|14|TRBD2|TRBJ2-3|TRBV6-1
CASSTGGSADTQYF
TGTGCCAGCAGTACGGGAGGGAGCGCAGATACGCAGTATTTT
>.|12|.|TRBJ1-5|TRBV9
CASSAGNQPQHF
TGTGCCAGCAGCGCAGGGAATCAGCCCCAGCATTTT
>.|14|.|TRBJ1-5|TRBV5-1
CASSLGPPTQPQHF
TGCGCCAGCAGCTTGGGACCGCCGACTCAGCCCCAGCATTTT
>.|14|TRBD1|TRBJ1-5|TRBV18
CASSAQGANQPQHF
TGTGCCAGCTCAGCGCAGGGGGCTAATCAGCCCCAGCATTTT
>.|15|.|TRBJ2-1|TRBV9
CASSVGSATYNEQFF
TGTGCCAGCAGCGTAGGAAGCGCTACCTACAATGAGCAGTTCTTC
>.|15|.|TRBJ1-5|TRBV28
CASSLTGARNQPQHF
TGTGCCAGCAGTCTTACCGGGGCCCGGAATCAGCCCCAGCATTTT
>.|20|TRBD1|TRBJ2-1|TRBV6-2/TRBV6-3
CASGDGQHFGQGARYNEQFF
TGTGCCAGCGGGGACGGGCAACACTTTGGACAGGGGGCGAGGTACAATGAGCAGTTCTTC
>.|14|.|TRBJ1-6|TRBV18
CASSPAAYNSPLHF
TGTGCCAGCTCACCCGCAGCTTATAATTCACCCCTCCACTTT
>.|16|TRBD1|TRBJ1-1|TRBV15
CATMAGQAGKGTEAFF
TGTGCCACCATGGCCGGACAGGCTGGAAAGGGCACTGAAGCTTTCTTT
>.|15|.|TRBJ2-2|TRBV20-1
CSAREAGRRSGELFF
TGCAGTGCTAGAGAGGCGGGACGTCGTTCGGGGGAGCTGTTTTTT
>.|14|.|TRBJ2-7|TRBV12-3/TRBV12-4
CASSLAGPSYEQYF
TGTGCCAGCAGTTTAGCGGGCCCTTCCTACGAGCAGTACTTC